This entry lists 15 T cell receptor beta chains sequenced from one sample in a study of regulatory T cells in long-lasting Graves disease. Relying on iRepertoire HTBI primers and Arm-PCR of CDR3 regions, the team built TCR beta libraries. TCRdb used MiXCR to reprocess the multiplex PCR reads, holding one entry per CDR3 protein. The repertoire holds 420,000 or so distinct CDR3 sequences, around 15% seen once, with about 25% in the top ten. Time point noted: newly diagnosed GD, antithyroid drugs for less than 3 months. Extracted PBMC RNA gave rise to the TCR library. These sequences were also reported in another study, on T cells in Graves' hyperthyroidism and ophthalmopathy.

This specimen was peripheral blood mononuclear cells (PBMCs), taken at new diagnosis, from a patient treated with antithyroid drugs. The receptors come from a woman between 18 and 29 years old with Graves disease.

This clonotype was recorded at least ten times. This chain joins TRBV29-1 and TRBJ2-7; tentatively, D is TRBD1 (7 bases). Germline CDR1 SQVTM, CDR2 ANQGSEA. Trimming took 4 bases from V and 5 from J, leaving 12 bases between them. The CDR3 totals 12 residues. The DNA for the CDR3 is TGCAGCGTTGGTCAGGGGGGCGACGAGCAGTACTTC. Protein sequence: CSVGQGGDEQYF.

This clonotype was picked up a small number of times. The gene calls are TRBV10-3 and TRBJ2-1; D might be TRBD2 (5 bases). Germline loops: CDR1 ENHRY, CDR2 SYGVKD. The germline V and J ends were trimmed by 4 bases and 2 bases, with 9 bases remaining between them. CDR3 length: 14 amino acids. The CDR3 reads CAISGERAYNEQFF. DNA of the CDR3: TGTGCCATCAGTGGGGAGAGGGCCTACAATGAGCAGTTCTTC.

This clonotype was recorded a few times. The chain is built from TRBV20-1 and TRBJ2-7; D is perhaps TRBD2 (6 bases). CDR1 and CDR2 (germline): DFQATT, SNEGSKA (reference sequence). This CDR3 region has 18 residues. Trimming took 0 bases from V and 4 from J, leaving 25 bases between them. For the CDR3, the DNA is TGCAGTGCTAGAGATCGCCCCCCTTTTAGCGGAGGTCTTTACGAGCAGTACTTC. Amino acid sequence: CSARDRPPFSGGLYEQYF.

The V and J genes are TRBV4-2 and TRBJ2-7; no clear D gene. This CDR3 is built from 15 residues. Germline V lookup: CDR1 LGHNA, CDR2 YNFKEQ. V dropped 1 base and J dropped 3 bases, with 13 bases sitting between them. CDR3 DNA sequence: TGTGCCAGCAGCCAAGCAATAAGGACCGACTACGAGCAGTACTTC. Translating gives CASSQAIRTDYEQYF.

This clonotype was counted at least ten times. V and J are TRBV27 and TRBJ2-6; perhaps TRBD1 as D (5 bases). V lost 5 bases, J lost 1 base, and 9 bases lay in between. The CDR3 runs 15 residues. Looked up from germline, CDR1 is MNHEY and CDR2 is SMNVEV (reference sequence). The CDR3 DNA is TGTGCCAGCAGTCCAAACAGGTCTGGGGCCAACGTCCTGACTTTC. This translates into CASSPNRSGANVLTF.

This clonotype was seen repeatedly, ten times or more. The CDR3 coding sequence is TGTGCCAGCAGCCCAGGGACTAGCGGGACGCAGTTCTTC. This translates into CASSPGTSGTQFF. V is TRBV28 and J is TRBJ2-1, with 13 bases fitting TRBD2. Germline CDR1 is MDHEN and CDR2 is SYDVKM. The V segment lost 6 bases and the J segment 12 bases; nucleotides outside the gene matches: 5. This CDR3 is built from 13 residues.

This clonotype was picked up many times. The chain combines TRBV3-1 with TRBJ2-5, with 9 nucleotides matching TRBD2. This CDR3 contains 15 residues. Trimming removed 0 bases from V and 2 bases from J; junction bases left unmatched: 1. Germline CDR1 is LGHDT and CDR2 is YNNKEL (reference sequence). The CDR3 protein is CASSQELAGQETQYF. The CDR3 nucleotides read TGTGCCAGCAGCCAAGAGCTAGCGGGACAAGAGACCCAGTACTTC.

This clonotype has a count of ten or more. The chain carries TRBV5-1 and TRBJ2-2, with D possibly TRBD1 on 5 matching bases. Deletions cut 4 bases from V and 1 base from J, with 14 bases between. CDR3 length: 16 residues. CDR1 and CDR2 (germline): SGHRS, YFSETQ. The CDR3 nucleotides read TGCGCCAGCAGCAGCCTTCGGCAGGGGAACACCGGGGAGCTGTTTTTT. Protein sequence: CASSSLRQGNTGELFF.

This clonotype was detected only a few times. CDR3 amino acids: CASSLTRTGGVTQYF. In nucleotides, the CDR3 is TGTGCCAGCAGCTTAACGCGGACAGGGGGTGTTACGCAGTATTTT. The rearrangement links TRBV7-8 to TRBJ2-3; the match to TRBD1 covers 10 bases. Unmatched junction bases numbered 7, after V lost 2 bases and J lost 8 bases. The CDR3 loop spans 15 amino acids. The germline V gene encodes CDR1 SGHVS and CDR2 FQNEAQ. Combining the CDR3 with reference TRBV7-8 and TRBJ2-3 gives the whole variable domain GAGVSQSPRYKVAKRGQDVALRCDPISGHVSLFWYQQALGQGPEFLTYFQNEAQLDKSGLPSDRFFAERPEGSVSTLKIQRTQQEDSAVYLCASSLTRTGGVTQYFGPGTRLTVL.

This clonotype was seen a few times. The chain uses TRBV7-2 and TRBJ2-4, with TRBD2 identical over 8 bases. Germline V gene data show CDR1 as SGHTA and CDR2 as FQGNSA. The CDR3 totals 16 residues. V gave up 5 bases and J gave up 2 bases; unmatched junction bases: 8. The CDR3 region is CASSPERERTKNIQYF. Here the CDR3 DNA reads TGTGCCAGCAGCCCCGAGCGGGAGCGGACCAAAAACATTCAGTACTTC.

There are a few counts of this clonotype. The chain joins TRBV25-1 to TRBJ2-7; D remains ambiguous. The CDR3 is 13 amino acids. Germline V CDR1 and CDR2: MGHDK, SYGVNS. V was clipped by 5 bases and J by 4 bases, with 12 bases between them. Written as DNA, the CDR3 is TGTGCCAGCAGTTTGGAAATCGGGTACGAGCAGTACTTC. Translated, it gives CASSLEIGYEQYF.

This clonotype was seen repeatedly, ten times or more. This rearrangement joins TRBV9 to TRBJ2-3, with D possibly TRBD2 on 5 matching bases. Trimming cost V 3 bases and J 6 bases, with 14 bases left between them. Germline V gene sequence: CDR1 SGDLS, CDR2 YYNGEE. The CDR3 has 14 amino acids. This CDR3 is CASSALQRGDTQYF. In DNA form, the CDR3 reads TGTGCCAGCAGCGCCCTACAACGCGGGGATACGCAGTATTTT.

This clonotype was observed a few times. The V gene is TRBV2, the J gene TRBJ1-6; 9 bases fit TRBD1. Germline lookup yields CDR1 SNHLY and CDR2 FYNNEI. V was pared by 4 bases and J by 8 bases, with 6 bases of the junction left unmatched. This CDR3 has 15 amino acids. The CDR3 sequence is CASSVTGGDYSPLHF. The CDR3 coding sequence is TGTGCCAGCAGTGTGACAGGGGGGGATTATTCACCCCTCCACTTT.

This clonotype was seen at least ten times. This rearrangement joins TRBV24-1 to TRBJ2-3, with D hard to call. Looked up from germline, CDR1 is KGHDR and CDR2 is SFDVKD. Trimming took 7 bases from V and 4 from J, leaving 2 bases between them. CDR3 length: 10 amino acids. The CDR3 loop is CATRADTQYF. The CDR3 coding sequence is TGTGCCACCAGGGCAGATACGCAGTATTTT.

This clonotype has more than one count but fewer than ten. This CDR3 is CASSNHYGYTF. CDR3 nucleotides: TGTGCCAGCAGTAACCACTATGGCTACACCTTC. This sequence joins TRBV28 and TRBJ1-2; no reliable D call. Between the trimmed V and J ends, which lost 5 bases and 3 bases, there was a span of 4 bases. The CDR3 spans 11 residues. The germline V gene has CDR1 MDHEN and CDR2 SYDVKM.